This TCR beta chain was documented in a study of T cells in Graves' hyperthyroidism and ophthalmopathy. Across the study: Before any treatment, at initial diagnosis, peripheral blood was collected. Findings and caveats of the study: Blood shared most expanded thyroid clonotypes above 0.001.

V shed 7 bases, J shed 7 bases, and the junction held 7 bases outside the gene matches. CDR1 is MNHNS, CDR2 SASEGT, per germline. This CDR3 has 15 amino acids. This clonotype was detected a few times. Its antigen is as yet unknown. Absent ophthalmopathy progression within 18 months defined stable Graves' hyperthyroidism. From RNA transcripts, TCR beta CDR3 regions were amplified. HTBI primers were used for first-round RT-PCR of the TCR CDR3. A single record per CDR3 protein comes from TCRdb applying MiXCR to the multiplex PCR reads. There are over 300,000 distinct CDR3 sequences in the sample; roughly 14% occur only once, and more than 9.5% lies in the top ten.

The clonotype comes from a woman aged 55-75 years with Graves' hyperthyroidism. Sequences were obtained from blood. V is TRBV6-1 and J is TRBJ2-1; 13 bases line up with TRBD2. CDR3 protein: CASTRTSGGRNEQFF. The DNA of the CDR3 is TGTGCCAGCACCCGGACTAGCGGGGGCCGGAATGAGCAGTTCTTC.